What follows are 21 T cell receptor beta chains derived from one specimen sequenced in a study. TCRdb re-derived calls from the RT-PCR reads in MiXCR, one entry per CDR3 protein. The sample records 550,000 to 750,000 distinct CDR3 sequences, 14% being singletons. Sequencing was carried out using memory CD4+ T cells from blood. The receptors were sampled from a female donor in good health, serving as a healthy control.

This clonotype has ten or more counts. The gene calls are TRBV11-2 and TRBJ2-7; D uncertain. The CDR3 has 15 amino acids. V was cut by 3 bases and J by 2 bases, with 14 bases left in between. The V gene's germline CDR1 is SGHAT and CDR2 FQNNGV. DNA of the CDR3: TGTGCCAGCAGCTTTCGACTCGACGGCCCCTACGAGCAGTACTTC. Amino acids: CASSFRLDGPYEQYF.

The chain links TRBV24-1 to TRBJ2-3, with no clear D. The CDR3 sequence is 14 residues long. CDR1 and CDR2 (germline): KGHDR, SFDVKD. The ends were cut back, 5 bases at V and 2 bases at J, with 10 bases in the middle. The CDR3 DNA is TGTGCCACCAGTGCTTTCAGATCCACAGATACGCAGTATTTT. This gives the protein CATSAFRSTDTQYF.

This sequence joins TRBV20-1 and TRBJ1-1, with TRBD1 matching 11 bases. Trimming took 0 bases from V and 11 from J; bases not matched to a gene: 8. This CDR3 has 14 residues. Per the germline V gene, CDR1 is DFQATT and CDR2 is SNEGSKA (reference sequence). This CDR3 is CSARDEGQGELAFF. Written as DNA, the CDR3 is TGCAGTGCTAGAGATGAGGGACAGGGGGAGTTGGCTTTCTTT.

This rearrangement joins TRBV9 to TRBJ2-7; TRBD1 agrees at 10 bases. This CDR3 has 16 residues. Losses at the gene ends were 4 bases for V and 4 bases for J; bases not matched to a gene: 11. Germline V lookup: CDR1 SGDLS, CDR2 YYNGEE. CDR3 nucleotide sequence: TGTGCCAGCAGCCCAGGGGCGGCGGGACAGGGGTACGAGCAGTACTTC. It translates to CASSPGAAGQGYEQYF. Supplemented by reference TRBV9 and TRBJ2-7, the full variable domain reads DSGVTQTPKHLITATGQRVTLRCSPRSGDLSVYWYQQSLDQGLQFLIQYYNGEERAKGNILERFSAQQFPDLHSELNLSSLELGDSALYFCASSPGAAGQGYEQYFGPGTRLTVT.

This chain uses TRBV5-5 with TRBJ2-1; the match to TRBD1 covers 8 bases. Looked up from germline, CDR1 is SGHKS and CDR2 is YYEKEE (reference sequence). Unmatched junction bases numbered 7, after V lost 4 bases and J lost 7 bases. CDR3 length equals 14 residues. The CDR3 spells CASSAGQGINEQFF. DNA for the CDR3: TGTGCCAGCAGCGCAGGACAGGGAATTAATGAGCAGTTCTTC.

The chain combines TRBV6-6 with TRBJ2-1; 13 nucleotides align to TRBD2. The CDR3 is made up of 14 amino acids. The germline V gene encodes CDR1 MNHNY and CDR2 SVGAGI (reference sequence). The V and J ends lost 6 bases and 7 bases, in that order; junction bases with no gene match: 3. This chain's CDR3 is CASRRLAGGNEQFF. The DNA for the CDR3 is TGTGCCAGCAGAAGACTAGCGGGGGGTAATGAGCAGTTCTTC.

V is TRBV4-1 and J is TRBJ1-2; the match to TRBD1 covers 9 bases. CDR3 length equals 15 residues. CDR1 and CDR2 from the germline V gene are MGHRA and YSYEKL. The trim removed 6 bases at V and 4 bases at J, leaving 9 bases unmatched. The CDR3 sequence is CASRSNRGRFYGYTF. The CDR3 DNA reads as TGCGCCAGCAGGTCCAACAGGGGGCGGTTCTATGGCTACACCTTC.

This clonotype was recorded a few times. This chain connects TRBV6-6 to TRBJ2-1, with D maybe TRBD1 (6 bases). This CDR3 region has 17 residues. Germline V gene lookup returns CDR1 MNHNY and CDR2 SVGAGI (reference sequence). With 0 bases removed from V and 3 bases from J, the gap between germline ends came to 15 bases. The CDR3 DNA reads TGTGCCAGCAGTTACTCATTGGGGGCGGTGGGCTACAATGAGCAGTTCTTC. Its translation is CASSYSLGAVGYNEQFF.

This clonotype was counted only a few times. The CDR3 bases are TGTGCCAGCAGCTTCGGGCGGGGACACTCCTACAATGAGCAGTTCTTC. Protein product: CASSFGRGHSYNEQFF. V is TRBV11-1 and J is TRBJ2-1; D might be TRBD1 or TRBD2, each matching 6 bases. The CDR3 runs to 16 residues. Trimming removed 3 bases at V and 0 bases at J, with 12 bases between. Germline CDR1 and CDR2: SGHAT and FQDESV (reference sequence).

This clonotype was detected only a few times. The rearrangement joins TRBV6-5 to TRBJ1-2; 9 bases are shared with TRBD1. CDR1 is MNHEY and CDR2 is SVGAGI in the germline V gene. The trim removed 5 bases at V and 8 bases at J, leaving 12 bases unmatched. The CDR3 contains 15 residues. CDR3 residues: CASSPSITGGLGYTF. As DNA, the CDR3 is TGTGCCAGCAGTCCCAGTATCACAGGGGGCTTGGGCTACACCTTC.

The chain employs TRBV20-1 and TRBJ2-7; D ambiguous. The CDR3 consists of 11 residues. Trimming removed 3 bases from V and 7 bases from J, with 10 bases in between. The germline CDR1 and CDR2 sequences are DFQATT and SNEGSKA (reference sequence). CDR3 sequence: CSARPAWEQYF. The CDR3 DNA follows: TGCAGTGCTAGGCCCGCTTGGGAGCAGTACTTC.

This clonotype has at least ten counts. This chain joins TRBV7-2 and TRBJ2-3; 8 bases line up with TRBD1. The CDR3 contains 14 residues. Germline values: CDR1 SGHTA, CDR2 FQGNSA. V lost 5 bases, J lost 3 bases, and 4 bases stayed unmatched. This CDR3 reads CASSPQGATDTQYF. The CDR3, as DNA: TGTGCCAGCAGCCCGCAGGGGGCTACAGATACGCAGTATTTT.

The chain employs TRBV5-1 and TRBJ2-5; the match to TRBD2 covers 11 bases. CDR1 is SGHRS, CDR2 YFSETQ, per germline. CDR3 length: 15 residues. The V gene end was trimmed by 7 bases and the J gene end by 1 base; junction bases not matched to a gene: 6. CDR3 loop: CASGEGTSGQETQYF. DNA for the CDR3: TGCGCCAGCGGGGAAGGGACTAGCGGCCAAGAGACCCAGTACTTC. The full variable domain, rest sourced from reference TRBV5-1 and TRBJ2-5, is KAGVTQTPRYLIKTRGQQVTLSCSPISGHRSVSWYQQTPGQGLQFLFEYFSETQRNKGNFPGRFSGRQFSNSRSEMNVSTLELGDSALYLCASGEGTSGQETQYFGPGTRLLVL.

The chain uses TRBV11-2 and TRBJ1-3; TRBD1 might be the D (5 bases). The CDR3 extends over 17 amino acids. CDR1 is SGHAT, CDR2 FQNNGV, per germline. V dropped 1 base and J dropped 0 bases, with 13 bases sitting between them. In DNA form, the CDR3 reads TGTGCCAGCAGCTTAGCAGGACACTCGAGCTCTGGAAACACCATATATTTT. It encodes CASSLAGHSSSGNTIYF.

The rearrangement joins TRBV18 to TRBJ1-6; D perhaps matches TRBD1 (5 bases). Per germline, CDR1 KGHSH and CDR2 LQKENI. Between the trimmed V and J ends, which lost 5 bases and 10 bases, there was a span of 9 bases. The CDR3 length is 12 residues. The CDR3 sequence is CASSMRDSPLHF. The DNA of the CDR3 is TGTGCCAGCTCAATGCGGGACTCACCCCTCCACTTT.

This clonotype was recorded a few times. The chain combines TRBV7-2 with TRBJ1-1, with TRBD1 matching over 9 bases. V dropped 3 bases and J dropped 11; count of bases not matched to a gene: 19. Germline lookup yields CDR1 SGHTA and CDR2 FQGNSA. CDR3 length equals 17 residues. The CDR3 region is CASSFTPGTGKIARAFF. The CDR3 nucleotides read TGTGCCAGCAGCTTCACACCAGGGACAGGGAAAATCGCGCGGGCTTTCTTT.

The chain has TRBV20-1 and TRBJ2-1, with 14 bases aligning to TRBD2. The CDR3 has 16 residues. Losses at the gene ends were 3 bases for V and 6 bases for J; bases not matched to a gene: 7. Germline V gene lookup returns CDR1 DFQATT and CDR2 SNEGSKA (reference sequence). CDR3 protein: CSASSGTSGSGNEQFF. CDR3 coding DNA: TGCAGTGCTAGTTCCGGGACTAGCGGGAGCGGCAATGAGCAGTTCTTC.

This clonotype was detected ten times or more. The CDR3: CASRQGQGTNYGYTF. CDR3 DNA: TGTGCCAGCAGACAAGGACAGGGAACTAACTATGGCTACACCTTC. The V call is TRBV28, the J call TRBJ1-2; 8 bases line up with TRBD1. This CDR3 is 15 amino acids long. V lost 6 bases to trimming and J lost 0 bases; unmatched junction nucleotides: 6. Germline lookup yields CDR1 MDHEN and CDR2 SYDVKM.

Only a few counts were recorded for this clonotype. This sequence joins TRBV5-1 and TRBJ1-1, with 9 positions matching TRBD1. This CDR3 region has 15 residues. V was pared by 4 bases and J by 4 bases, with 8 bases of the junction left unmatched. The germline CDR1 and CDR2 sequences are SGHRS and YFSETQ. Here the CDR3 reads CASSGNRGQGTEAFF. CDR3 nucleotide sequence: TGCGCCAGCAGCGGTAACAGGGGGCAGGGCACTGAAGCTTTCTTT.

V gene TRBV20-1 combines with J gene TRBJ2-3; the D is unclear. The CDR3 extends over 13 amino acids. Trimming removed 0 bases at V and 4 bases at J, with 8 bases between. Germline CDR1 is DFQATT and CDR2 is SNEGSKA (reference sequence). The CDR3 reads CSARDPVADTQYF. The CDR3 DNA follows: TGCAGTGCTAGAGATCCCGTGGCAGATACGCAGTATTTT.

The chain recombines TRBV6-1 with TRBJ2-3, with D perhaps assigned TRBD1 or TRBD2 (7 bases each). The germline CDR1 and CDR2 sequences are MNHNS and SASEGT. V gave up 5 bases and J gave up 5 bases, with 17 bases separating them. The CDR3 has 15 amino acids. CDR3 nucleotides: TGTGCCAGCAGTAGTGAGGGAGGGGGCAGAGATACGCAGTATTTT. As protein: CASSSEGGGRDTQYF.